Following are 19 T cell receptor beta chains from one sample sequenced in a study of response to subunit inactivated influenza vaccine. TCRdb re-derived calls from the RT-PCR reads in MiXCR, one entry per CDR3 protein. In the table there are 500,000 to 600,000 distinct CDR3 sequences, over 10% of which are singletons. The sample here was PBMCs from blood, taken roughly 6 weeks after vaccination. The source is a man aged 45 to 65 who received an inactivated influenza vaccine.

The J gene is TRBJ2-3, the V gene TRBV4-2, with TRBD1 identical over 8 bases. The germline gives CDR1 LGHNA, CDR2 YNFKEQ. There are 17 residues in the CDR3. Trimming took 2 bases from V and 0 from J; bases not matched to a gene: 7. The CDR3 nucleotides read TGTGCCAGCAGCCAATTTAGGACAGGGACTAGCACAGATACGCAGTATTTT. This translates into CASSQFRTGTSTDTQYF.

DNA of the CDR3: TGTGCCAGCAGTTTCCGGGACAGGGCCTTAAATCAGCCCCAGCATTTT. Translating gives CASSFRDRALNQPQHF. The chain links TRBV12-3 or TRBV12-4 to TRBJ1-5; TRBD1 matches 9 bases. The CDR3 covers 16 residues. V was clipped by 3 bases and J by 4 bases; unmatched bases: 7.

This chain joins TRBV7-3 and TRBJ2-1; tentative D call: TRBD1 (6 bases). This CDR3 contains 14 residues. V was trimmed by 3 bases and J by 8 bases, leaving 14 bases between them. Germline assignment: CDR1 SGHTA and CDR2 FQGTGA. The CDR3 bases are TGTGCCAGCAGCTTTGGGACAATGGACCATGAGCAGTTCTTC. Protein: CASSFGTMDHEQFF.

V and J are TRBV4-1 and TRBJ2-2, with D maybe TRBD2 (6 bases). CDR1 and CDR2 (germline): MGHRA, YSYEKL. Trimming removed 0 bases from V and 9 bases from J, with 14 bases in between. The CDR3 extends over 15 amino acids. CDR3 in DNA: TGCGCCAGCAGCCAAGATTCGGGGGTCTACCGGGAGCTGTTTTTT. Protein: CASSQDSGVYRELFF.

A few counts support this clonotype. For the CDR3, the DNA is TGCAGCGCCGATCCCCCCGGGCCCGGGGGCTACACCTTC. Its translation is CSADPPGPGGYTF. This chain connects TRBV29-1 to TRBJ1-2; D not certain. CDR3 length equals 13 residues. Between the trimmed V and J ends, which lost 7 bases and 8 bases, there was a span of 20 bases. Germline values: CDR1 SQVTM, CDR2 ANQGSEA.

The J gene is TRBJ1-2, the V gene TRBV3-1; TRBD1 is a possible D gene (5 bases). Germline values: CDR1 LGHDT, CDR2 YNNKEL (reference sequence). V dropped 2 bases and J dropped 0 bases, with 10 bases sitting between them. The CDR3 is 15 residues long. The CDR3 reads CASSQPGPPNYGYTF. In DNA form, the CDR3 reads TGTGCCAGCAGCCAACCGGGACCCCCTAACTATGGCTACACCTTC.

The rearrangement joins TRBV5-6 to TRBJ2-5; 8 bases align to TRBD1. V shed 0 bases and J 4 bases; nucleotides not matched to a gene: 5. This CDR3 spans 15 amino acids. The germline CDR1 and CDR2 sequences are SGHDT and YYEEEE. The chain's CDR3 is CASSLGSQGAETQYF. The CDR3 bases are TGTGCCAGCAGCTTGGGGTCTCAGGGGGCAGAGACCCAGTACTTC.

The CDR3 DNA follows: TGTGCCAGCAGTGAAGCGACAGGGTATGGCTACACCTTC. This encodes CASSEATGYGYTF. This sequence joins TRBV2 and TRBJ1-2; 7 bases are shared with TRBD1. The CDR3 runs to 13 residues. Germline assignment: CDR1 SNHLY and CDR2 FYNNEI. V lost 0 bases, J lost 5 bases, and 0 bases stayed unmatched.

This clonotype has just a few counts. The chain uses TRBV3-1 and TRBJ2-1; tentatively, D is TRBD2 (6 bases). V lost 2 bases to trimming and J lost 11 bases, with 13 bases between them. Germline-derived CDR1 and CDR2 are LGHDT and YNNKEL (reference sequence). The CDR3 loop spans 13 amino acids. The DNA of the CDR3 is TGTGCCAGCAGCCAAACCGATAGCGGCCAGCAGTTCTTC. Translation: CASSQTDSGQQFF.

This rearrangement joins TRBV5-5 to TRBJ2-7; tentatively, D is TRBD1 or TRBD2 (5 bases each). Trimming shortened V by 1 base and J by 2 bases, and 19 bases separated the two germline ends. The CDR3 is 17 amino acids. Germline assignment: CDR1 SGHKS and CDR2 YYEKEE (reference sequence). The CDR3 DNA reads as TGTGCCAGCAGCTTGAGACCGGGACCAAGGGGAACCTACGAGCAGTACTTC. The encoded protein is CASSLRPGPRGTYEQYF.

This sequence joins TRBV30 and TRBJ2-3; 11 bases line up with TRBD1. V trimming: 5 bases; J trimming: 3 bases; junction bases outside the gene matches: 1. CDR1 and CDR2 from the germline V gene are GTSNPN and SVGIG (reference sequence). CDR3 length: 13 amino acids. The CDR3 DNA reads as TGTGCCTGGGGGACAGGGGGTACAGATACGCAGTATTTT. It translates to CAWGTGGTDTQYF.

This clonotype was seen a few times. The chain couples TRBV4-2 to TRBJ1-2, with 9 positions matching TRBD1. The trim removed 8 bases at V and 7 bases at J, leaving 23 bases unmatched. CDR1 is LGHNA and CDR2 is YNFKEQ in the germline V gene. This CDR3 has 18 residues. The CDR3 DNA is TGTGCCAGCTCGTCCGCTCTTCCGGGACAGGGAGGGAATGGTGGCTACACCTTC. Its translation: CASSSALPGQGGNGGYTF.

This clonotype was recorded a few times. V and J are TRBV12-3 or TRBV12-4 and TRBJ1-3, with a possible D match to TRBD1 (5 bases). The V end was cut by 9 bases, the J end by 3 bases, with 12 bases between. The CDR3 spans 13 residues. CDR3 amino acids: CASTGLYGNTIYF. The CDR3 region has the DNA TGTGCCAGTACGGGACTCTATGGAAACACCATATATTTT.

Only a few counts were recorded for this clonotype. The J gene is TRBJ2-1, the V gene TRBV7-9, with 11 bases aligning to TRBD2. This CDR3 has 15 amino acids. The V gene's germline CDR1 is SEHNR and CDR2 FQNEAQ (reference sequence). V lost 4 bases and J lost 6; bases outside the gene matches: 5. The CDR3 DNA follows: TGTGCCAGCAGCTCAACCGGGACTAGCGGCAATGAGCAGTTCTTC. It codes for CASSSTGTSGNEQFF.

This clonotype occurred many times. V gene TRBV15 combines with J gene TRBJ2-1; tentative D call: TRBD1 (6 bases). CDR1 is LNHNV, CDR2 YYDKDF, per germline (reference sequence). Trimming removed 3 bases from V and 0 bases from J, with 9 bases in between. The CDR3 runs 15 residues. CDR3 residues: CATSRDSSSYNEQFF. CDR3 nucleotide sequence: TGTGCCACCAGCAGGGACAGCAGCTCCTACAATGAGCAGTTCTTC.

This clonotype was observed many times. The V gene is TRBV20-1, the J gene TRBJ2-5; TRBD2 matches at 15 bases. Germline loops: CDR1 DFQATT, CDR2 SNEGSKA (reference sequence). V lost 3 bases to trimming and J lost 5 bases; unmatched junction nucleotides: 7. CDR3 size: 16 residues. The CDR3, as DNA: TGCAGTGCTAGCGGGACTAGCGGGGGGCCATTGGAGACCCAGTACTTC. Translation gives CSASGTSGGPLETQYF.

This clonotype was seen more than once but under ten times. This chain uses TRBV3-1 with TRBJ1-6; a possible D gene is TRBD1 (5 bases). From germline, CDR1 is LGHDT and CDR2 YNNKEL (reference sequence). This CDR3 has 13 amino acids. V lost 4 bases, J lost 9 bases, and 10 bases lay in between. CDR3 region: CASSRARVSPLHF. Written as DNA, the CDR3 is TGTGCCAGCAGCCGGGCCAGGGTTTCACCCCTCCACTTT.

This clonotype was picked up many times. V is TRBV5-1 and J is TRBJ2-1; D remains ambiguous. CDR3 length equals 16 residues. Trimming took 4 bases from V and 2 from J, leaving 16 bases between them. Looked up from germline, CDR1 is SGHRS and CDR2 is YFSETQ. The CDR3 region is CASSREVAQTYNEQFF. CDR3 bases: TGCGCCAGCAGCCGTGAGGTAGCCCAGACCTACAATGAGCAGTTCTTC. Filled out from reference TRBV5-1 and TRBJ2-1, the complete variable domain reads KAGVTQTPRYLIKTRGQQVTLSCSPISGHRSVSWYQQTPGQGLQFLFEYFSETQRNKGNFPGRFSGRQFSNSRSEMNVSTLELGDSALYLCASSREVAQTYNEQFFGPGTRLTVL.

This clonotype was recorded at least ten times. J is TRBJ2-4 and V is TRBV7-9; D possibly corresponds to TRBD1 (6 bases). V was shortened by 1 base and J by 11 bases, with 18 bases between the two germline ends. There are 15 residues in the CDR3. Per the germline V gene, CDR1 is SEHNR and CDR2 is FQNEAQ (reference sequence). Here the CDR3 DNA reads TGTGCCAGCAGCTTAGTTTATTTGACAGGCCCCTTTCAGTACTTC. This sequence encodes CASSLVYLTGPFQYF.